The 20 T cell receptor beta chains given below trace back to one sample, sequenced in a study of blood T cells in healthy people across ages. Using a J-beta primer mix together with a sample-barcoded 5' primer, a second PCR was run for about 7 to 12 cycles. Each CDR3 protein gets one entry after TCRdb re-called the 5' RACE reads with MiXCR. The data show approximately 1,100,000 distinct CDR3 sequences, with less than 50% seen just once and approximately 20% held by the top ten. Sequences were obtained from blood. The source is a woman aged 55 to 70 in good health.

This clonotype has just a few counts. This chain connects TRBV7-9 to TRBJ2-7; TRBD1 aligns across 7 bases. This CDR3 spans 14 amino acids. CDR1 SEHNR and CDR2 FQNEAQ come from the germline V gene (reference sequence). The ends lost 6 bases at V and 2 bases at J; junction bases unmatched: 7. The CDR3 DNA sequence: TGTGCCAGCAGGCAGTCCGGGACAGCCTACGAGCAGTACTTC. Translation gives CASRQSGTAYEQYF.

The J gene is TRBJ1-1, the V gene TRBV6-2 or TRBV6-3; possibly TRBD1 for D (5 bases). CDR1 and CDR2 (germline): MNHEY, SVGEGT. The CDR3 is made up of 17 amino acids. Trimming cost V 0 bases and J 0 bases, with 14 bases left between them. The CDR3 nucleotides are TGTGCCAGCAGTTACTCGAGTTATGGGACTATGAACACTGAAGCTTTCTTT. It translates to CASSYSSYGTMNTEAFF.

The chain links TRBV10-3 to TRBJ2-7, with 9 bases matching TRBD1. Germline loops: CDR1 ENHRY, CDR2 SYGVKD. The ends lost 0 bases at V and 5 bases at J; junction bases unmatched: 11. The CDR3 contains 17 residues. CDR3 DNA: TGTGCCATCAGTGAGTCCAAGGGACAGGGAGGTCGGAACGAGCAGTACTTC. It encodes CAISESKGQGGRNEQYF.

In its sample, this clonotype was seen a few times. The rearrangement joins TRBV20-1 to TRBJ2-4; D perhaps matches TRBD1 (6 bases). Trimming took off 6 bases at V and 8 bases at J, with 23 bases between the two ends. This CDR3 spans 15 amino acids. Germline loops: CDR1 DFQATT, CDR2 SNEGSKA (reference sequence). This CDR3 reads CSAERQVETGYIQYF. The CDR3, as DNA: TGCAGTGCAGAACGACAGGTGGAAACTGGGTACATTCAGTACTTC.

The DNA of the CDR3 is TGTGCCAGCAGATCTGGGGGACAGCAGTACTTC. Translating gives CASRSGGQQYF. The chain employs TRBV11-2 and TRBJ2-7, with D perhaps being TRBD1 or TRBD2 (5 bases each). This CDR3 has 11 amino acids. CDR1 is SGHAT, CDR2 FQNNGV, per germline. The V and J ends lost 6 bases and 8 bases respectively, with 11 bases between them.

The chain recombines TRBV20-1 with TRBJ2-7, with 8 nucleotides matching TRBD2. Unmatched junction bases numbered 16, after V lost 5 bases and J lost 1 base. The CDR3 has 17 amino acids. The germline gives CDR1 DFQATT, CDR2 SNEGSKA (reference sequence). DNA for the CDR3: TGCAGTGCTGCCGGGACTAGTGCCCACTTATTTTCCTACGAGCAGTACTTC. Protein: CSAAGTSAHLFSYEQYF.

Ten or more counts support this clonotype. The chain combines TRBV7-8 with TRBJ2-3, with D perhaps TRBD2 (7 bases). The germline V and J ends were trimmed by 3 bases and 11 bases, with 15 bases remaining between them. The CDR3 is 13 residues long. CDR1 is SGHVS and CDR2 is FQNEAQ in the germline V gene. The CDR3 spells CASSFLRGGGQYF. CDR3 coding DNA: TGTGCCAGCAGCTTTTTAAGGGGAGGGGGGCAGTATTTT.

This clonotype was picked up one time. The genes are TRBV29-1 and TRBJ1-2, with D possibly TRBD1 on 5 matching bases. Germline V gene lookup returns CDR1 SQVTM and CDR2 ANQGSEA. V was trimmed by 0 bases and J by 8 bases, leaving 16 bases between them. The CDR3 extends over 14 amino acids. CDR3 sequence: CSVEDRGLRRGYTF. The CDR3 nucleotides read TGCAGCGTTGAAGATCGGGGCTTGCGACGAGGCTACACCTTC.

The chain carries TRBV7-6 and TRBJ1-3; D might be TRBD1 (5 bases). The CDR3 is made up of 14 amino acids. V shed 6 bases and J shed 6 bases, with 15 bases lying between them. CDR1 and CDR2 from the germline V gene are SGHVS and FNYEAQ. The CDR3 sequence: CASSPVWGSNTIYF. The CDR3 DNA is TGTGCCAGCAGTCCAGTGTGGGGCTCAAACACCATATATTTT. Based on the CDR3 plus reference TRBV7-6 and TRBJ1-3, the full variable domain is GAGVSQSPRYKVTKRGQDVALRCDPISGHVSLYWYRQALGQGPEFLTYFNYEAQQDKSGLPNDRFSAERPEGSISTLTIQRTEQRDSAMYRCASSPVWGSNTIYFGEGSWLTVV.

The chain is built from TRBV2 and TRBJ1-2; D unresolved. CDR3 length: 14 residues. Deletions cut 2 bases from V and 7 bases from J, with 14 bases between. Germline CDR1 and CDR2: SNHLY and FYNNEI. CDR3 sequence reads: CASSENWPHGGYTF. The CDR3 region has the DNA TGTGCCAGCAGTGAAAATTGGCCCCATGGTGGCTACACCTTC. Full variable domain (missing parts from reference TRBV2 and TRBJ1-2): EPEVTQTPSHQVTQMGQEVILRCVPISNHLYFYWYRQILGQKVEFLVSFYNNEISEKSEIFDDQFSVERPDGSNFTLKIRSTKLEDSAMYFCASSENWPHGGYTFGSGTRLTVV.

This chain uses TRBV30 with TRBJ1-4; 8 positions agree with TRBD1. Germline assignment: CDR1 GTSNPN and CDR2 SVGIG (reference sequence). The CDR3 has 14 amino acids. V was clipped by 3 bases and J by 7 bases; unmatched bases: 7. This CDR3 is CAWRIPGGGEKLFF. Written as DNA, the CDR3 is TGTGCCTGGAGAATCCCAGGGGGCGGTGAAAAACTGTTTTTT.

The table lists this clonotype with many counts. The chain joins TRBV27 to TRBJ2-5, with 8 bases fitting TRBD2. The CDR3 is 15 residues long. The V segment lost 5 bases and the J segment 4 bases; nucleotides outside the gene matches: 9. Germline V lookup: CDR1 MNHEY, CDR2 SMNVEV (reference sequence). The CDR3 reads CASSPLAGWGETQYF. Here the CDR3 DNA reads TGTGCCAGCAGTCCGTTAGCGGGGTGGGGAGAGACCCAGTACTTC.

This clonotype was observed a handful of times. The chain carries TRBV3-1 and TRBJ2-5; D gene unclear. V gave up 6 bases and J gave up 5 bases, with 16 bases separating them. The CDR3 runs 14 residues. Germline V gene sequence: CDR1 LGHDT, CDR2 YNNKEL (reference sequence). The CDR3 DNA sequence: TGTGCCAGCAGTAATGTCCTCTCGGTTGAGACCCAGTACTTC. Translated: CASSNVLSVETQYF.

In this sample, this clonotype turned up a few times. CDR3 sequence reads: CASSEAPAGSYNEQFF. CDR3 bases: TGTGCCAGCAGTGAAGCGCCAGCGGGTAGCTACAATGAGCAGTTCTTC. The V call is TRBV6-1, the J call TRBJ2-1; TRBD2 might be the D (6 bases). The germline V and J ends were trimmed by 0 bases and 3 bases, with 12 bases remaining between them. From germline, CDR1 is MNHNS and CDR2 SASEGT. The CDR3 has 16 amino acids.

This clonotype came up once. This may be a read error, as it is one base from a much larger clone. The chain has TRBV7-2 and TRBJ2-5, with D unclear. CDR1 is SGHTA and CDR2 is FQGNSA in the germline V gene. The V end was cut by 5 bases, the J end by 4 bases, with 5 bases between. This CDR3 has 11 residues. In DNA form, the CDR3 reads TGTGCCAGCAGCAATCGAGAGACCCAGTACTTC. Protein sequence: CASSNRETQYF.

The gene calls are TRBV19 and TRBJ2-3, with D possibly being TRBD2 (5 bases). Germline V gene sequence: CDR1 LNHDA, CDR2 SQIVND (reference sequence). The V end lost 0 bases, the J end lost 7 bases, and 17 bases lay between the germline ends. CDR3 length: 16 residues. The CDR3 here is CASSIESSAGGHTQYF. CDR3 in DNA: TGTGCCAGTAGTATAGAGAGTTCGGCGGGTGGCCATACGCAGTATTTT.

In regard to this clonotype: One base away lies a much larger clone, so this may be a sequencing read error. The chain has TRBV5-5 and TRBJ2-4; unclear D gene. Per the germline V gene, CDR1 is SGHKS and CDR2 is YYEKEE (reference sequence). The CDR3 has 18 residues. V was trimmed by 4 bases and J by 0 bases, leaving 20 bases between them. Here the CDR3 reads CASSPPLVRTLAKNIQYF. For the CDR3, the DNA is TGTGCCAGCAGCCCACCCTTGGTCCGAACACTAGCCAAAAACATTCAGTACTTC.

This clonotype showed up just a few times. The chain uses TRBV12-3 or TRBV12-4 and TRBJ2-3; unclear D gene. The V and J ends lost 6 bases and 1 base respectively, with 8 bases between them. The CDR3 totals 13 residues. CDR3 amino acids: CASSRLGTDTQYF. CDR3 coding DNA: TGTGCCAGCAGCCGCTTGGGCACAGATACGCAGTATTTT.

This clonotype has just a few counts. The V and J genes are TRBV28 and TRBJ2-7; D ambiguous. CDR3 length: 14 amino acids. Germline-derived CDR1 and CDR2 are MDHEN and SYDVKM. V lost 3 bases to trimming and J lost 4 bases, with 13 bases between them. The CDR3 DNA follows: TGTGCCAGCAGTTTTGGGCCAACGGGTTACGAGCAGTACTTC. Protein: CASSFGPTGYEQYF.

The chain carries TRBV29-1 and TRBJ2-5; perhaps D is TRBD1 or TRBD2 (7 bases each). V was shortened by 6 bases and J by 0 bases, with 14 bases between the two germline ends. CDR1 and CDR2 (germline): SQVTM, ANQGSEA. The CDR3 is 14 residues long. CDR3 region: CSVPRGGYQETQYF. Written as DNA, the CDR3 is TGCAGCGTGCCCAGGGGGGGGTACCAAGAGACCCAGTACTTC.